The clone carrying this T cell receptor beta chain was seen a few times. Its antigen remains unknown. This sample was taken from a study of CD8+ T cells in alopecia areata. Following RNA extraction, reverse transcription yielded cDNA that acted as the sequencing template. Clones were sequenced by immunoSEQ multiplex PCR, and TCRdb holds only the in-frame ones, with some missing. Of around 190,000 clones detected, 60% appear once; the ten largest clones hold 1%. Documented treatment: oral pan-JAK inhibitor, 5-10 mg twice daily. Study-level results: Given one nonresponder, whether baseline CD8+ expansion relates to response remains uncertain.

The sequencing used CD4+ T cells sorted from blood, collected at week 24, from a patient treated with tofacitinib. The sequence came from a human donor with alopecia areata.

The chain's CDR3 is CASSEGLSTDTQYF. The CDR3 nucleotides are TGTGCCAGCAGTGAGGGACTGAGCACAGATACGCAGTATTTT. The rearrangement joins TRBV2 to TRBJ2-3, with TRBD2 as a possible D gene (6 bases). The CDR3 is 14 residues long. CDR1 and CDR2 (germline): SNHLY, FYNNEI. Trimming stripped 3 bases from V and 0 bases from J, with 7 bases between. Full variable domain (rest looked up from reference TRBV2 and TRBJ2-3): EPEVTQTPSHQVTQMGQEVILRCVPISNHLYFYWYRQILGQKVEFLVSFYNNEISEKSEIFDDQFSVERPDGSNFTLKIRSTKLEDSAMYFCASSEGLSTDTQYFGPGTRLTVL.